This is a list of T cell receptor beta chains from one sample in a study of T-cell reconstitution after alpha-beta-depleted transplantation in children. A single record per CDR3 protein comes from TCRdb applying MiXCR to the PCR reads. The table lists roughly 500,000 distinct CDR3 sequences, over 9.5% of them singletons. Specimen: PBMCs, collected before TCRalphabeta/CD19-depleted stem cell transplant. The receptors originated from a child aged 2 to 15 with inherited bone marrow failure, due to receive a stem cell transplant. Both conserved end residues are part of each CDR3. Fields, in order: V gene, D gene, clone size, J gene, CDR3 DNA, CDR3 protein. The D gene is left open where the match is weak. Clone size is shown for a subset of rows, as once, few, many or a class of expanded clone.

TRBV2	TRBD1	few	TRBJ1-6	TGTGCCAGCACCCCGGACAGGGTAGATAATTCACCCCTCCACTTT	CASTPDRVDNSPLHF
TRBV9	TRBD2	many	TRBJ2-3	TGTGCCAGCAGCCCTGGACTAGCGGGATGGGGATCCACAGATACGCAGTATTTT	CASSPGLAGWGSTDTQYF
TRBV5-1	NA	many	TRBJ1-2	TGCGCCAGCAGTTTGGGGATCCTCGGGGCGACTAACTATGGCTACACCTTC	CASSLGILGATNYGYTF
TRBV20-1	NA	NA	TRBJ1-5	TGCAGTGCTAGATTTGAAGGGGGGCCTGGTCAGCCCCAGCATTTT	CSARFEGGPGQPQHF
TRBV29-1	NA	many	TRBJ2-3	TGCAGCGGGGCCCAAGGACAGACGGATACGCAGTATTTT	CSGAQGQTDTQYF
TRBV10-2	TRBD1	many	TRBJ2-3	TGCGCCAGCAGCCCACGGACAGGGGCCACAGATACGCAGTATTTT	CASSPRTGATDTQYF
TRBV27	TRBD2	many	TRBJ2-7	TGTGCCAGCAGTCCCTTCGCGGGAGCCCCCTACGAGCAGTACTTC	CASSPFAGAPYEQYF
TRBV5-1	NA	many	TRBJ2-1	TGCGCCAGCAGCTCGGACTGGAACTACAATGAGCAGTTCTTC	CASSSDWNYNEQFF
TRBV10-3	NA	many	TRBJ2-7	TGTGCCATCAGGGACCAAAGCTCCTACGAGCAGTACTTC	CAIRDQSSYEQYF
TRBV4-3	NA	many	TRBJ2-7	TGCGCCAGCAGCCTAATGGCCGGGACCCTGAGCTCCTACGAGCAGTACTTC	CASSLMAGTLSSYEQYF
TRBV6-2/TRBV6-3	TRBD1	many	TRBJ2-3	TGTGCCAGCAGTTGGGGACAGGGAATGACAGATACGCAGTATTTT	CASSWGQGMTDTQYF
TRBV27	TRBD1	NA	TRBJ2-3	TGTGCCAGCAGCCTCGACAGGGGGAGAGATACGCAGTATTTT	CASSLDRGRDTQYF
TRBV19	NA	few	TRBJ2-4	TGTGCCAGTAGGGACCCGGGTCGAGAAAACATTCAGTACTTC	CASRDPGRENIQYF
TRBV4-2	TRBD2	many	TRBJ2-7	TGTGCCAGCAGCCAAGATCCCAATAGCGGGCTTTACTCCTACGAGCAGTACTTC	CASSQDPNSGLYSYEQYF
TRBV20-1	NA	NA	TRBJ2-7	TGCAGTGCTAGAGATCAGGAGGAGGTTGCCTACGAGCAGTACTTC	CSARDQEEVAYEQYF
TRBV7-2	TRBD2	few	TRBJ2-7	TGTGCCAGCAGCTTTAGCGGGAGGGCCCACGAGCAGTACTTC	CASSFSGRAHEQYF
TRBV4-2	NA	many	TRBJ2-3	TGTGCCAGCAGCCAACTTTCGGAGCCCACAGATACGCAGTATTTT	CASSQLSEPTDTQYF
TRBV20-1	NA	many	TRBJ1-1	TGCAGTGCCAAAAGGAGTAGGATGAACACTGAAGCTTTCTTT	CSAKRSRMNTEAFF
TRBV6-2/TRBV6-3	TRBD2	many	TRBJ2-1	TGTGCCAGCAGTCGGCTAGCGGGAGGGCCCCATGAGCAGTTCTTC	CASSRLAGGPHEQFF
TRBV10-3	TRBD1	many	TRBJ1-5	TGTGCCTACAGCCCAGGGGGGTGCGTTCAGCCCCAGCATTTT	CAYSPGGCVQPQHF